This T cell receptor beta chain was retrieved from a study of early T cells in non-severe SARS-CoV-2 infection. Study findings and constraints: Matches to VDJdb favored anti-spike CD8 responses and missed private and CD4 specificities.

In regard to this clonotype: Its target is unknown.

MiXCR, applied by TCRdb to the 5' RACE reads, yields one record per CDR3 protein. The top ten hold 5% to 7% of the sample, which has roughly 100,000 distinct CDR3 sequences, around 15% seen once. CDR3 length: 11 amino acids. The V gene lost 3 bases and the J gene lost 6 bases, with 5 bases spanning the gap. Germline V gene sequence: CDR1 MDHEN, CDR2 SYDVKM. Sequences were obtained from whole blood. The genes are TRBV28 and TRBJ1-1; no definite D call. The clonotype originates from an adult who was a healthcare worker with PCR-confirmed SARS-CoV-2 infection or an uninfected control (not recorded which). CDR3 sequence (DNA): TGTGCCAGCAGTTTTTGGCCTGAAGCTTTCTTT. Residues: CASSFWPEAFF. The full variable domain, completed using reference TRBV28 and TRBJ1-1, is DVKVTQSSRYLVKRTGEKVFLECVQDMDHENMFWYRQDPGLGLRLIYFSYDVKMKEKGDIPEGYSVSREKKERFSLILESASTNQTSMYLCASSFWPEAFFGQGTRLTVV.